The clone carrying this T cell receptor (beta chain) was counted a single time. The data derive from a study of T cells in Graves' hyperthyroidism and ophthalmopathy. RNA transcripts were the template for amplifying TCR beta CDR3 regions. An initial round of RT-PCR targeting the TCR CDR3 relied on the HTBI primer set. One entry per CDR3 protein results from TCRdb running MiXCR on the multiplex PCR reads. The data show roughly 580,000 distinct CDR3 sequences, 46% seen once. The CDR3 sequence is 15 residues long. Looked up from germline, CDR1 is KGHDR and CDR2 is SFDVKD. J gave up 3 bases and V 6 bases, and 6 bases lay outside the gene matches.

The chain uses TRBV24-1 and TRBJ1-4; TRBD1 aligns across 7 bases. This clonotype originated in a woman younger than 35 with Graves' hyperthyroidism. The sequenced sample was peripheral blood or thyroid tissue (not recorded which). The CDR3 region has the DNA TGTGCCACCAGTCACCCCGGGACAGCTAATGAAAAACTGTTTTTT. Translated: CATSHPGTANEKLFF.